Listed below are T cell receptor beta chains from one sample, sequenced in a study of blood T cells in healthy people across ages. TCRdb re-called the 5' RACE reads through MiXCR, storing one row per CDR3 protein. The sample includes over 550,000 distinct CDR3 sequences, less than 35% of them seen just once. Source material: blood. These receptors were taken from a woman aged 80 or over in good health. Both conserved end residues are part of each CDR3. Fields, in order: J gene, V gene, D gene, clone size, CDR3 DNA, CDR3 protein. D genes are given only for firm matches. Size tells how often a clone was seen (once, few, many) or the class of an expanded clone, and some rows leave it out.

J gene: TRBJ1-5; V gene: TRBV29-1; D gene: NA; clone size: many; CDR3 DNA: TGCAGCGTTGTGGGGGCCGGTCAGCCCCAGCATTTT; CDR3 protein: CSVVGAGQPQHF
J gene: TRBJ2-3; V gene: TRBV5-1; D gene: TRBD2; clone size: many; CDR3 DNA: TGCGCCAGCAGCGGGGGGACTAGCGGGGGTCCCACAGATACGCAGTATTTT; CDR3 protein: CASSGGTSGGPTDTQYF
J gene: TRBJ2-2; V gene: TRBV20-1; D gene: NA; clone size: NA; CDR3 DNA: TGCAGTGCTAGAGATCTAGGAGATCTTTACACCGGGGAGCTGTTTTTT; CDR3 protein: CSARDLGDLYTGELFF
J gene: TRBJ2-1; V gene: TRBV27; D gene: TRBD1; clone size: many; CDR3 DNA: TGTGCCAGCAGTACCCCCGGGACAGGGGGCTACAATGAGCAGTTCTTC; CDR3 protein: CASSTPGTGGYNEQFF
J gene: TRBJ2-2; V gene: TRBV20-1; D gene: TRBD2; clone size: many; CDR3 DNA: TGCAGTGCTAGTTATGGGACTAGCGGGGGCGCGAACACCGGGGAGCTGTTTTTT; CDR3 protein: CSASYGTSGGANTGELFF
J gene: TRBJ2-5; V gene: TRBV7-9; D gene: NA; clone size: many; CDR3 DNA: TGTGCCAGCAGCCTCCCAGGGTACCAAGAGACCCAGTACTTC; CDR3 protein: CASSLPGYQETQYF
J gene: TRBJ2-1; V gene: TRBV24-1; D gene: NA; clone size: NA; CDR3 DNA: TGTGCCACCAGTGATTTACAGACAGGACCGAGCTCCTACAATGAGCAGTTCTTC; CDR3 protein: CATSDLQTGPSSYNEQFF
J gene: TRBJ2-3; V gene: TRBV4-3; D gene: TRBD2; clone size: NA; CDR3 DNA: TGCGCCAGCAGCCAATCGGGGCGGGGGGAAAGCACAGATACGCAGTATTTT; CDR3 protein: CASSQSGRGESTDTQYF
J gene: TRBJ1-5; V gene: TRBV7-9; D gene: TRBD1; clone size: NA; CDR3 DNA: TGTGCCAGCAGCTTTAGCACAGGGGGCCTAACCGAGAATCAGCCCCAGCATTTT; CDR3 protein: CASSFSTGGLTENQPQHF
J gene: TRBJ2-2; V gene: TRBV5-1; D gene: NA; clone size: NA; CDR3 DNA: TGCGCCAGCAGCTTGAGTACACGCAACACCGGGGAGCTGTTTTTT; CDR3 protein: CASSLSTRNTGELFF
J gene: TRBJ2-3; V gene: TRBV9; D gene: NA; clone size: many; CDR3 DNA: TGTGCCAGCAGCGCCCAGCCTGGGTTTGGAGATACGCAGTATTTT; CDR3 protein: CASSAQPGFGDTQYF
J gene: TRBJ1-2; V gene: TRBV10-3; D gene: TRBD1; clone size: many; CDR3 DNA: TGTGCCATCAGTGAGTCTTCCTCCGACAGGGTCCACTATGGCTACACCTTC; CDR3 protein: CAISESSSDRVHYGYTF
J gene: TRBJ2-5; V gene: TRBV5-1; D gene: NA; clone size: NA; CDR3 DNA: TGCGCCAGCAGCTTGGGCCATATCTCCTACGGGCAGTACTTC; CDR3 protein: CASSLGHISYGQYF
J gene: TRBJ2-1; V gene: TRBV12-3/TRBV12-4; D gene: NA; clone size: NA; CDR3 DNA: TGTGCCAGCAGTCCACAAGGGGGAGCCGCCTACAATGAGCAGTTCTTC; CDR3 protein: CASSPQGGAAYNEQFF
J gene: TRBJ2-6; V gene: TRBV4-3; D gene: NA; clone size: many; CDR3 DNA: TGCGCCAGCAGCCAAGATGCAGTCTCTGGGGCCAACGTCCTGACTTTC; CDR3 protein: CASSQDAVSGANVLTF
J gene: TRBJ2-7; V gene: TRBV18; D gene: NA; clone size: few; CDR3 DNA: TGTGCCAGCTCCTTTACCCGTCTCGGGTCTTACAATGAGCAGTACTTC; CDR3 protein: CASSFTRLGSYNEQYF
J gene: TRBJ2-5; V gene: TRBV20-1; D gene: NA; clone size: NA; CDR3 DNA: TGCAGTGCTAAAACAGGGATGGAGACCCAGTACTTC; CDR3 protein: CSAKTGMETQYF
J gene: TRBJ2-7; V gene: TRBV7-2; D gene: NA; clone size: once; CDR3 DNA: TGTGCCAGCAGCTTAGATGGGACACACTACAATGAGCAGTACTTC; CDR3 protein: CASSLDGTHYNEQYF
J gene: TRBJ1-2; V gene: TRBV7-9; D gene: NA; clone size: NA; CDR3 DNA: NA; CDR3 protein: CASSPSEGPAYGCTF
J gene: TRBJ1-5; V gene: TRBV6-2/TRBV6-3; D gene: NA; clone size: NA; CDR3 DNA: TGTGCCGGCACCCCGAGGCGGGCCCCCCATCAGCCCCAGCATTTT; CDR3 protein: CAGTPRRAPHQPQHF
J gene: TRBJ2-7; V gene: TRBV24-1; D gene: TRBD1; clone size: few; CDR3 DNA: TGTGCCACCAGTGACCCGGACAGGGGAAGGAATGAGCAGTACTTC; CDR3 protein: CATSDPDRGRNEQYF
J gene: TRBJ1-5; V gene: TRBV20-1; D gene: TRBD1; clone size: many; CDR3 DNA: TGCAGTGCTACGGGACAGCTCAACAATCAGCCCCAGCATTTT; CDR3 protein: CSATGQLNNQPQHF
J gene: TRBJ2-7; V gene: TRBV29-1; D gene: NA; clone size: few; CDR3 DNA: TGCAGCGTTGAAGAAGACTTTCGGGCCCAGTACTTC; CDR3 protein: CSVEEDFRAQYF
J gene: TRBJ2-7; V gene: TRBV28; D gene: NA; clone size: NA; CDR3 DNA: TGTGCCAGCATAGGGGTGGGGGAGCAGTACTTC; CDR3 protein: CASIGVGEQYF
J gene: TRBJ2-5; V gene: TRBV20-1; D gene: NA; clone size: many; CDR3 DNA: TGCAGTGCTCTGTCGCAGGGTCAAGAGACCCAGTACTTC; CDR3 protein: CSALSQGQETQYF
J gene: TRBJ2-1; V gene: TRBV10-3; D gene: NA; clone size: many; CDR3 DNA: TGTGCCATCAGGGGACCGACGTCGAATGAGCAGTTCTTC; CDR3 protein: CAIRGPTSNEQFF
J gene: TRBJ2-1; V gene: TRBV5-1; D gene: TRBD1; clone size: NA; CDR3 DNA: TGCGCCAGCAGCTCGGGACAGCTCGGCAATGAGCAGTTCTTC; CDR3 protein: CASSSGQLGNEQFF
J gene: TRBJ1-2; V gene: TRBV7-2; D gene: TRBD1; clone size: many; CDR3 DNA: TGTGCCAGCAGCGCCACCCGGAGTTGGGACAGGGACGGCTACACCTTC; CDR3 protein: CASSATRSWDRDGYTF
J gene: TRBJ2-1; V gene: TRBV6-1; D gene: TRBD2; clone size: NA; CDR3 DNA: TGTGCCAGCAGTATCTTCCAGCGGGACGACAATGAGCAGTTCTTC; CDR3 protein: CASSIFQRDDNEQFF
J gene: TRBJ2-7; V gene: TRBV20-1; D gene: TRBD2; clone size: few; CDR3 DNA: TGCAGTGCTAGTGACCTAGCGGGGCGTCCAGAGCAGTACTTC; CDR3 protein: CSASDLAGRPEQYF
J gene: TRBJ1-4; V gene: TRBV30; D gene: NA; clone size: many; CDR3 DNA: TGTGCCTGGAGTGTATTCGGGGGTTCAAATGAAAAACTGTTTTTT; CDR3 protein: CAWSVFGGSNEKLFF
J gene: TRBJ2-1; V gene: TRBV11-2; D gene: NA; clone size: once; CDR3 DNA: TGTGCCAGCAGCTTGGGAGCGGAACGATACAATGAGCAGTTCTTC; CDR3 protein: CASSLGAERYNEQFF
J gene: TRBJ2-2; V gene: TRBV7-9; D gene: NA; clone size: many; CDR3 DNA: TGTGCCAGCAGCCGGTTGACACAAAACACCGGGGAGCTGTTTTTT; CDR3 protein: CASSRLTQNTGELFF
J gene: TRBJ1-4; V gene: TRBV14; D gene: NA; clone size: NA; CDR3 DNA: TGTGCCAGCAGCCAGGCCGCCGGGGACGAAAAACTGTTTTTT; CDR3 protein: CASSQAAGDEKLFF
J gene: TRBJ2-3; V gene: TRBV5-1; D gene: TRBD2; clone size: NA; CDR3 DNA: TGCGCCAGCAGCTTGGCCCCAGCGGGGGGCCACGATACGCAGTATTTT; CDR3 protein: CASSLAPAGGHDTQYF
J gene: TRBJ2-3; V gene: TRBV2; D gene: TRBD2; clone size: few; CDR3 DNA: TGTGCCAGCAGTGAGTTGGGAGCGGGGTCAGATACGCAGTATTTT; CDR3 protein: CASSELGAGSDTQYF
J gene: TRBJ1-6; V gene: TRBV5-1; D gene: TRBD1; clone size: few; CDR3 DNA: TGCGCCAGCAGCACGGGGACAGGGGGGCGGTCACCCCTCCACTTT; CDR3 protein: CASSTGTGGRSPLHF
J gene: TRBJ1-1; V gene: TRBV6-2/TRBV6-3; D gene: NA; clone size: NA; CDR3 DNA: TGTGCCAGCAGGAGCTCCCACGCTGAAGCTTTCTTT; CDR3 protein: CASRSSHAEAFF
J gene: TRBJ2-6; V gene: TRBV9; D gene: NA; clone size: many; CDR3 DNA: TGTGCCAGCAGCGGTAAAAAGGGGTCTACTGGGGCCAACGTCCTGACTTTC; CDR3 protein: CASSGKKGSTGANVLTF
J gene: TRBJ1-5; V gene: TRBV27; D gene: NA; clone size: NA; CDR3 DNA: TGTGCCAGCAGTTTATCGTGGCAGGGTCTTGATCAGCCCCAGCATTTT; CDR3 protein: CASSLSWQGLDQPQHF
J gene: TRBJ1-2; V gene: TRBV6-5; D gene: TRBD1; clone size: few; CDR3 DNA: TGTGCCAGCAGGACAGGGCGAGGGTATGGCTACACCTTC; CDR3 protein: CASRTGRGYGYTF
J gene: TRBJ2-4; V gene: TRBV20-1; D gene: NA; clone size: many; CDR3 DNA: TGCAGTGCTACGCCGCAGTCTAGCATTGCCAAAAACATTCAGTACTTC; CDR3 protein: CSATPQSSIAKNIQYF
J gene: TRBJ2-7; V gene: TRBV4-2; D gene: TRBD2; clone size: NA; CDR3 DNA: TGTGCCAGCAGCCAAGCAGGGACTAGCGGGAATGAGCAGTACTTC; CDR3 protein: CASSQAGTSGNEQYF
J gene: TRBJ1-6; V gene: TRBV7-8; D gene: TRBD1; clone size: few; CDR3 DNA: TGTGCCAGCAGCGCCTCAGGGGGGCAGTCACCCCCCCACTTT; CDR3 protein: CASSASGGQSPPHF
J gene: TRBJ2-7; V gene: TRBV5-1; D gene: TRBD2; clone size: NA; CDR3 DNA: TGCGCCAGCAGCCAGGGACTAGCGATCTACGAGCAGTACTTC; CDR3 protein: CASSQGLAIYEQYF
J gene: TRBJ2-7; V gene: TRBV30; D gene: NA; clone size: few; CDR3 DNA: TGTGCCTGGAGGCAAACCTACGAGCAGTACTTC; CDR3 protein: CAWRQTYEQYF
J gene: TRBJ2-1; V gene: TRBV5-1; D gene: NA; clone size: NA; CDR3 DNA: TGCGCCAGCAGCCAGGTATCTCGCAATGAGCAGTTCTTC; CDR3 protein: CASSQVSRNEQFF
J gene: TRBJ2-1; V gene: TRBV21-1; D gene: NA; clone size: few; CDR3 DNA: TGTGCCAGCAGCAAAACCCCAGCGGGGGGTGACCCTAGCTCCTACAATGAGCAGTTCTTC; CDR3 protein: CASSKTPAGGDPSSYNEQFF
J gene: TRBJ2-7; V gene: TRBV10-3; D gene: NA; clone size: many; CDR3 DNA: TGTGCCATCAAAGAGGATAGCGTGGACGAGCAGTACTTC; CDR3 protein: CAIKEDSVDEQYF
J gene: TRBJ2-7; V gene: TRBV11-1; D gene: NA; clone size: NA; CDR3 DNA: TGTGCCAGCAGCCTGGGGCTACGGGAGACCCGGTACTTC; CDR3 protein: CASSLGLRETRYF
J gene: TRBJ2-5; V gene: TRBV7-2; D gene: TRBD1; clone size: many; CDR3 DNA: TGTGCCAGCAGCTTAGTGGGGACAGGGACGGGCAAAGAGACCCAGTACTTC; CDR3 protein: CASSLVGTGTGKETQYF